The T cell receptor beta chain under discussion was sequenced for a study of blood T cell repertoires in COVID-19. Study information: Donors in the United States, Italy and Spain gave samples during acute or convalescent COVID-19. From T cells, B-cell-depleted T cells, or PBMCs came the material, which was cDNA or gDNA.

CDR1 is LGHNA, CDR2 YSLEER, per germline. The CDR3 has 15 residues. V gave up 0 bases and J gave up 2 bases, with 10 bases separating them. The authors' processing: Cell counts per sample came from amplifying reference gene primers. Method: immunoSEQ multiplex PCR; TCRdb's copy keeps in-frame clones and lacks some. V and J calls and clone size follow that table, whereas D and trimming were derived from the DNA. The data contain 250,000 to 300,000 clones, approximately 86% of them singletons. The receptor's source is a man aged 18 to 35 with active or convalescent COVID-19. The genes are TRBV4-3 and TRBJ1-2; D not resolved. Sequenced input: peripheral blood. CDR3 DNA: TGCGCCAGCAGCCAAGACTGGGGAGAGAACTATGGCTACACCTTC. Translating gives CASSQDWGENYGYTF.